Listed below are T cell receptor beta chains from one sample, sequenced in a study of T cells after posttransplantation cyclophosphamide. Profiled with immunoSEQ multiplex PCR; TCRdb holds only in-frame clones, not every one. The sample holds approximately 10,000 clones, around 90% seen once. This material consisted of PBMCs, taken about 430 days after allogeneic stem cell transplant with calcineurin inhibitor and methotrexate. These receptors were collected from a male patient in his fifties or sixties who received an allogeneic stem cell transplant from an unrelated donor, was CMV-positive, and had chronic GVHD only. Some of the T cells might come from the graft donor. Both conserved end residues are part of each CDR3. A D gene is named only where the DNA matches it firmly. A clone size is listed for some rows: how often the clone was seen (once, few, many), or a class if it is expanded.

d_call j_call cdr3_length clone_size v_call cdr3_nt cdr3_aa
- TRBJ2-5 13 - TRBV2 TGTGCCAGCAGTGAATATGGGGCTGAGACCCAGTACTTC CASSEYGAETQYF
TRBD1 TRBJ1-5 15 - TRBV9 TGTGCCAGCAGCGAGGGACAGGGGGTCAATCAGCCCCAGCATTTT CASSEGQGVNQPQHF
TRBD2 TRBJ2-3 16 - TRBV6-6 TGTGCCAGCAGTTACGTTCCGGGAGGGGGGGCAGATACGCAGTATTTT CASSYVPGGGADTQYF
TRBD2 TRBJ2-7 15 - TRBV28 TGTGCCAGCAGTCGCCAGACTAGCGGGAGTCGCGAGCAGTACTTC CASSRQTSGSREQYF
TRBD2 TRBJ2-5 12 - TRBV7-8 TGTGCCAGCAGCTCCGGGGGGGAAGAGCAGTACTTC CASSSGGEEQYF
- TRBJ1-2 14 - TRBV5-6 TGTGCCAGCAGCTTGGCGCCCAGGGATTATGGCTACACCTTC CASSLAPRDYGYTF
- TRBJ2-7 13 - TRBV10-3 TGTGCCATCAGTGATTCCAGCTCCTACGAGCAGTACTTC CAISDSSSYEQYF
TRBD1 TRBJ2-5 14 - TRBV9 TGTGCCAGCAGCAAACAGGGGTTCCCAGAGACCCAGTACTTC CASSKQGFPETQYF
TRBD1 TRBJ2-5 15 - TRBV28 TGTGCCAGCAGTCTCAACAGGGGGTACCAAGAGACCCAGTACTTC CASSLNRGYQETQYF
- TRBJ1-5 17 - TRBV2 TGTGCCAGCAGTGAAGCGACGTGGGGAGTCCCAAATCAGCCCCAGCATTTT CASSEATWGVPNQPQHF
- TRBJ1-2 12 few TRBV19 TGTGCCAGTAGGGCAGGGGCGGTTGGCTACACCTTC CASRAGAVGYTF
TRBD1 TRBJ2-1 16 - TRBV6-7 TGTGCCAGCAGTTACTCGTCTCGGGACAGGGCGCATGAGCAGTTCTTC CASSYSSRDRAHEQFF
TRBD1 TRBJ1-2 15 - TRBV12-5 TGTGCTAGTGGTACGCAGGGGGCCCTCTTCGGTGGCTACACCTTC CASGTQGALFGGYTF
- TRBJ2-7 15 - TRBV5-1 TGCGCCAGCAGCTTGGGGGGGGTTAGCTCCTACGAGCAGTACTTC CASSLGGVSSYEQYF
- TRBJ2-7 14 - TRBV6-6 TGTGCCAGCAGTTACTCCCCGAGAGCCTACGAGCAGTACTTC CASSYSPRAYEQYF
TRBD2 TRBJ2-5 14 - TRBV14 TGTGCCAGCAGCCAAGTCGGGAGGGAAGAGACCCAGTACTTC CASSQVGREETQYF
- TRBJ1-4 15 - TRBV6-6 TGTGCCAGCAGCTCCCCTCGGGGGACTAATGAAAAACTGTTTTTT CASSSPRGTNEKLFF
TRBD1 TRBJ2-5 16 - TRBV4-1 TGCGCCAGCAGCCAAGAGTGGACAGGGACTGGGGAGACCCAGTACTTC CASSQEWTGTGETQYF
- TRBJ1-1 13 - TRBV28 TGTGCCAGCAGTCTACAGCTGAACACTGAAGCTTTCTTT CASSLQLNTEAFF
TRBD1 TRBJ2-2 14 - TRBV29-1 TGCAGCGTCCCTCGGGGACAGGGGGTGGGGGAGCTGTTTTTT CSVPRGQGVGELFF
TRBD2 TRBJ2-5 13 - TRBV7-9 TGTGCCAGCAGGGAGACTAGCGGAGAGACCCAGTACTTC CASRETSGETQYF
TRBD2 TRBJ2-7 16 - TRBV5-1 TGCGCCAGCAGCGCTGGGACTAGCGGAGATATCTACGAGCAGTACTTC CASSAGTSGDIYEQYF
TRBD1 TRBJ2-4 14 - TRBV18 TGTGCCAGCTCACAACAGGGGTATCTGGACATTCAGTACTTC CASSQQGYLDIQYF
- TRBJ1-1 14 - TRBV4-2 TGTGCCAGCAGCCAGAAGGGGAAGGGGACTGAAGCTTTCTTT CASSQKGKGTEAFF
- TRBJ2-1 13 - TRBV7-7 TGTGCCAGCAGCTTAGACAGGGAGCGTGAGCAGTTCTTC CASSLDREREQFF
TRBD1 TRBJ2-7 15 few TRBV14 TGTGCCAGCAGCCGGGGACAGGGGGAACGAAACGAGCAGTACTTC CASSRGQGERNEQYF
- TRBJ2-7 13 - TRBV6-5 TGTGCCAGCAGTCGCCCGGGGACCTACGAGCAGTACTTC CASSRPGTYEQYF
- TRBJ2-7 13 - TRBV27 TGTGCCAGCAGGCCCGTGGGCCCTTACGAGCAGTACTTC CASRPVGPYEQYF
- TRBJ2-7 15 once TRBV28 TGTGCCAGCAGTCAGCAAACCGGGACACTCTACGAGCAGTACTTC CASSQQTGTLYEQYF
TRBD1 TRBJ1-6 14 - TRBV5-6 TGTGCCAGCAGGCGGACAGGGGTTGCTTCACCCCTCCACTTT CASRRTGVASPLHF
TRBD1 TRBJ2-7 14 - TRBV27 TGTGCCAGCAGATCCGGACAGGGGGCATACGAGCAGTACTTC CASRSGQGAYEQYF
- TRBJ2-7 14 - TRBV7-9 TGTGCCAGCAGCTTGCAGAAGGAGCACTACGAGCAGTACTTC CASSLQKEHYEQYF
TRBD2 TRBJ2-1 13 - TRBV10-3 TGTGCCATCAGGCGGGAGGCCCACAATGAGCAGTTCTTC CAIRREAHNEQFF
TRBD2 TRBJ2-1 16 - TRBV7-3 TGTGCCAGCAGCTTAACGCGCGGGGGGGCGTTCAATGAGCAGTTCTTC CASSLTRGGAFNEQFF
TRBD2 TRBJ2-2 14 - TRBV11-3 TGTGCCAGCAGCCTAGAAAGCGGGGGGGGTATGCTGTTTTTT CASSLESGGGMLFF
- TRBJ1-5 13 - TRBV15 TGTGCCACCAGCATGGGGGGGAATCAGCCCCAGCATTTT CATSMGGNQPQHF
TRBD1 TRBJ1-2 13 once TRBV19 TGTGCCAGTACACCGGGACAGAGCTATGGCTACACCTTC CASTPGQSYGYTF